Following are 20 T cell receptor beta chains from one sample sequenced in a study of PD-1 blockade in classical Hodgkin lymphoma. Profiled with immunoSEQ multiplex PCR; TCRdb holds only in-frame clones, not every one. The sample yields 10,000 or so clones, around 74% seen once. The time point denotes: cycle 4 day 1 (C4D1), after five to seven weeks of nivolumab. Each of the patients experienced relapse following autologous stem cell transplantation, and their brentuximab vedotin exposure differed. Starting with thawed PBMCs, CD4+ T cells were purified by magnetic negative selection. This specimen consisted of CD4+ T cells from blood, obtained before the fourth cycle of nivolumab. These receptor sequences come from a human donor with classical Hodgkin lymphoma.

V and J are TRBV7-2 and TRBJ1-6; 9 nucleotides line up with TRBD1. The CDR3 contains 14 residues. V dropped 6 bases and J dropped 12; count of bases not matched to a gene: 9. The germline gives CDR1 SGHTA, CDR2 FQGNSA. This CDR3 reads CASSINRGRRPLHF. In nucleotides, the CDR3 is TGTGCCAGCAGTATTAACAGGGGGCGTAGACCCCTCCACTTT.

The chain recombines TRBV7-9 with TRBJ2-5, with D possibly being TRBD1 or TRBD2 (5 bases each). Trimming took off 1 base at V and 7 bases at J, with 19 bases between the two ends. The CDR3 covers 16 residues. In germline, CDR1 is SEHNR, CDR2 FQNEAQ (reference sequence). The chain's CDR3 is CASSLEVGVAASTQYF. The DNA for the CDR3 is TGTGCCAGCAGCTTAGAGGTGGGGGTAGCCGCCTCGACCCAGTACTTC.

This clone was picked up one time. V gene TRBV28 combines with J gene TRBJ2-1, with 8 bases fitting TRBD2. Germline trimming cut 6 bases from V and 7 bases from J; bases unmatched to any gene: 8. This CDR3 spans 14 amino acids. CDR1 and CDR2 (germline): MDHEN, SYDVKM. DNA for the CDR3: TGTGCCAGCAGGGTTAGCGGGGTGGGAAATGAGCAGTTCTTC. This sequence encodes CASRVSGVGNEQFF. The whole variable domain, remainder taken from reference TRBV28 and TRBJ2-1, is DVKVTQSSRYLVKRTGEKVFLECVQDMDHENMFWYRQDPGLGLRLIYFSYDVKMKEKGDIPEGYSVSREKKERFSLILESASTNQTSMYLCASRVSGVGNEQFFGPGTRLTVL.

This rearrangement joins TRBV7-2 to TRBJ2-7, with D maybe TRBD1 (6 bases). The V gene's germline CDR1 is SGHTA and CDR2 FQGNSA. There are 14 residues in the CDR3. V lost 5 bases, J lost 2 bases, and 13 bases lay in between. The DNA of the CDR3 is TGTGCCAGCAGCGTCCGGGACACAGCCTACGAGCAGTACTTC. This encodes CASSVRDTAYEQYF.

The V gene is TRBV5-6, the J gene TRBJ1-3; 7 nucleotides line up with TRBD1. The germline V gene has CDR1 SGHDT and CDR2 YYEEEE. The CDR3 contains 16 residues. J was trimmed by 4 bases and V by 1 base; bases with no gene match: 8. The CDR3, as DNA: TGTGCCAGCAGCTTGTTAACAGGGGAATCGGGAAACACCATATATTTT. This gives the protein CASSLLTGESGNTIYF.

The V call is TRBV5-1, the J call TRBJ1-3, with unresolved D. Germline V CDR1 and CDR2: SGHRS, YFSETQ. Trimming took off 4 bases at V and 0 bases at J, with 8 bases between the two ends. The CDR3 is made up of 14 amino acids. CDR3 bases: TGCGCCAGCAGCAAACACCTCTCTGGAAACACCATATATTTT. This sequence encodes CASSKHLSGNTIYF.

The J gene is TRBJ2-2, the V gene TRBV7-2; D may be TRBD1 (5 bases). Trimming stripped 6 bases from V and 5 bases from J, with 13 bases between. This CDR3 contains 14 residues. Germline CDR1 and CDR2: SGHTA and FQGNSA. CDR3: CASRPWAGTGELFF. CDR3 coding DNA: TGTGCCAGCAGGCCGTGGGCAGGGACCGGGGAGCTGTTTTTT.

The chain joins TRBV7-9 to TRBJ2-3; 10 bases are shared with TRBD2. This CDR3 comprises 17 residues. Germline lookup yields CDR1 SEHNR and CDR2 FQNEAQ (reference sequence). V lost 0 bases and J lost 3; bases outside the gene matches: 6. CDR3 DNA: TGTGCCAGCAGCTTAGCCCGACTAGCGGGTCAGACAGATACGCAGTATTTT. Residues: CASSLARLAGQTDTQYF.

The chain couples TRBV9 to TRBJ2-1; D is perhaps TRBD1 (5 bases). CDR3 size: 15 residues. Germline V gene lookup returns CDR1 SGDLS and CDR2 YYNGEE. Trimming removed 0 bases from V and 5 bases from J, with 12 bases in between. CDR3 residues: CASSVDPRQNNEQFF. The CDR3 DNA follows: TGTGCCAGCAGCGTAGACCCTCGACAGAACAATGAGCAGTTCTTC.

This clone is a singleton in its sample. The V and J genes are TRBV11-1 and TRBJ2-7, with 10 nucleotides matching TRBD2. The germline CDR1 and CDR2 sequences are SGHAT and FQDESV (reference sequence). The CDR3 sequence is 13 residues long. V gave up 5 bases and J gave up 5 bases; unmatched junction bases: 3. The CDR3 coding sequence is TGTGCCAGCAGCCCAACTAGCGGGGACGAGCAGTACTTC. It encodes CASSPTSGDEQYF. The full variable domain, completed using reference TRBV11-1 and TRBJ2-7, is EAEVAQSPRYKITEKSQAVAFWCDPISGHATLYWYRQILGQGPELLVQFQDESVVDDSQLPKDRFSAERLKGVDSTLKIQPAELGDSAMYLCASSPTSGDEQYFGPGTRLTVT.

The chain employs TRBV11-1 and TRBJ1-1, with TRBD1 matching 8 bases. With 5 bases clipped from V and 2 bases from J, the junction kept 4 bases outside the gene matches. Germline V gene sequence: CDR1 SGHAT, CDR2 FQDESV (reference sequence). The CDR3 covers 14 residues. In DNA form, the CDR3 reads TGTGCCAGCAGCCCACAGGGGGTTAACACTGAAGCTTTCTTT. Translating it yields CASSPQGVNTEAFF.

V is TRBV2 and J is TRBJ2-1, with 8 bases lining up with TRBD1. This CDR3 is 13 amino acids long. CDR1 and CDR2 from the germline V gene are SNHLY and FYNNEI. The ends lost 6 bases at V and 7 bases at J; junction bases unmatched: 5. DNA for the CDR3: TGTGCCAGCAGCGGTCAGGGGGCAAATGAGCAGTTCTTC. Protein sequence: CASSGQGANEQFF.

The rearrangement joins TRBV18 to TRBJ2-7; 7 bases fit TRBD1. The CDR3 is made up of 13 amino acids. Germline CDR1 and CDR2: KGHSH and LQKENI. Trimming removed 5 bases from V and 2 bases from J; junction bases left unmatched: 3. The CDR3 protein is CASSSGTAYEQYV. In DNA form, the CDR3 reads TGTGCCAGCTCATCCGGGACAGCCTACGAGCAGTACGTC.

The chain uses TRBV6-6 and TRBJ2-1; D remains ambiguous. Trimming pared 4 bases from V and 9 bases from J, leaving 7 bases between. The CDR3 runs 11 residues. Looked up from germline, CDR1 is MNHNY and CDR2 is SVGAGI (reference sequence). Written as DNA, the CDR3 is TGTGCCAGCAGTTTGGTTGGTGAGCAGTTCTTC. As protein: CASSLVGEQFF.

The genes are TRBV11-3 and TRBJ2-5, with D maybe TRBD1 (5 bases). Germline V gives CDR1 SGHNT, CDR2 YENEEA. V lost 6 bases, J lost 5 bases, and 13 bases lay in between. The CDR3 totals 13 residues. The CDR3 reads CASSSRVSETQYF. CDR3 in DNA: TGTGCCAGCAGTTCCAGGGTTTCGGAGACCCAGTACTTC.

The sample holds one count of this clone. CDR3 in amino acids: CASNNDREPYF. The DNA of the CDR3 is TGTGCCAGCAACAACGACAGGGAACCGTACTTC. This chain joins TRBV28 and TRBJ2-7; TRBD1 agrees at 7 bases. The CDR3 has 11 amino acids. Unmatched junction bases numbered 9, after V lost 7 bases and J lost 12 bases. Germline loops: CDR1 MDHEN, CDR2 SYDVKM.

In its sample, this clone was seen once. This chain connects TRBV6-1 to TRBJ1-4; possibly TRBD1 for D (5 bases). The CDR3 consists of 14 residues. Germline CDR1 and CDR2: MNHNS and SASEGT. The germline V and J ends were trimmed by 4 bases and 11 bases, with 17 bases remaining between them. In DNA, the CDR3 is TGTGCCAGCAGTGCTTACAGGTCCCCTGACAAACTGTTTTTT. It yields the protein CASSAYRSPDKLFF.

The CDR3 is CASSLYRGRTDTQYF. The CDR3 DNA reads as TGTGCCAGCAGTCTCTACAGGGGGAGGACAGATACGCAGTATTTT. The rearrangement joins TRBV28 to TRBJ2-3; 8 nucleotides line up with TRBD1. The ends lost 5 bases at V and 3 bases at J; junction bases unmatched: 7. Germline V gives CDR1 MDHEN, CDR2 SYDVKM. This CDR3 spans 15 amino acids.

The chain carries TRBV19 and TRBJ2-6; D uncertain. V dropped 1 base and J dropped 0 bases, with 13 bases sitting between them. Germline CDR1 reads LNHDA; CDR2 reads SQIVND (reference sequence). This CDR3 has 18 residues. The CDR3 bases are TGTGCCAGTAGTATAGGAATGTGGTCTGGCTCTGGGGCCAACGTCCTGACTTTC. Residues: CASSIGMWSGSGANVLTF.

J is TRBJ2-5 and V is TRBV7-2, with TRBD2 matching 10 bases. Germline CDR1 is SGHTA and CDR2 is FQGNSA. V was clipped by 5 bases and J by 4 bases; unmatched bases: 16. CDR3 size: 18 residues. Here the CDR3 reads CASSRRASGGAGRETQYF. In nucleotides, the CDR3 is TGTGCCAGCAGCCGCCGAGCAAGCGGGGGGGCCGGGAGAGAGACCCAGTACTTC.